This passage covers 27 T cell receptor beta chains from one sample sequenced in a study of cytomegalovirus exposure and HLA in healthy donors. PCR primers comprised 60 Vbeta and 13 Jbeta primers. Repertoires were generated with immunoSEQ multiplex PCR, while TCRdb's copy carries only in-frame clones and drops some. The sample lists 75,000 to 100,000 clones, around 77% occurring once. Sequenced material: PBMCs. These receptors all stem from a middle-aged man in good health and CMV-seronegative.

Only one count was recorded for this clone. The gene calls are TRBV28 and TRBJ1-6; possible D gene TRBD1, 5 bases. The V gene lost 8 bases and the J gene lost 6 bases, with 20 bases spanning the gap. Germline-derived CDR1 and CDR2 are MDHEN and SYDVKM. The CDR3 consists of 16 residues. This CDR3 reads CASGVSGLRLNSPLHF. The CDR3 DNA reads as TGTGCCAGCGGCGTATCAGGGTTGCGCCTTAATTCACCCCTCCACTTT. Together with reference TRBV28 and TRBJ1-6, the CDR3 gives the full variable domain: DVKVTQSSRYLVKRTGEKVFLECVQDMDHENMFWYRQDPGLGLRLIYFSYDVKMKEKGDIPEGYSVSREKKERFSLILESASTNQTSMYLCASGVSGLRLNSPLHFGNGTRLTVT.

This clone has only a few counts. The rearrangement links TRBV11-3 to TRBJ1-5; TRBD1 might be the D (6 bases). Germline V lookup: CDR1 SGHNT, CDR2 YENEEA. Trimming removed 1 base from V and 3 bases from J, with 13 bases in between. The CDR3 sequence is 16 residues long. CDR3 region: CASSLGPRQDNQPQHF. CDR3 coding DNA: TGTGCCAGCAGCTTAGGTCCCCGACAGGACAATCAGCCCCAGCATTTT.

The gene calls are TRBV5-4 and TRBJ2-7; possible D gene TRBD1, 6 bases. Germline-derived CDR1 and CDR2 are SGHNT and YYREEE (reference sequence). Deletions cut 7 bases from V and 6 bases from J, with 14 bases between. This CDR3 has 12 residues. The CDR3 reads CASGLQGLEQYF. For the CDR3, the DNA is TGTGCCAGCGGGTTACAGGGTCTCGAGCAGTACTTC.

The chain uses TRBV7-9 and TRBJ2-1; maybe TRBD1 (5 bases). Germline CDR1 is SEHNR and CDR2 is FQNEAQ (reference sequence). Trimming removed 1 base from V and 11 bases from J, with 9 bases in between. This CDR3 spans 12 amino acids. The CDR3 spells CASSLGQGKQFF. In DNA form, the CDR3 reads TGTGCCAGCAGCTTAGGCCAGGGTAAGCAGTTCTTC.

This clone was picked up a small number of times. The gene calls are TRBV28 and TRBJ2-7, with 16 positions matching TRBD2. The V segment lost 6 bases and the J segment 6 bases; nucleotides outside the gene matches: 8. Germline CDR1 reads MDHEN; CDR2 reads SYDVKM. The CDR3 runs 16 residues. The CDR3 spells CASSSPGLAGGLEQYF. The CDR3 region has the DNA TGTGCCAGCAGCTCCCCGGGACTAGCGGGGGGGCTCGAGCAGTACTTC.

This clone has more than one count but fewer than ten. The V call is TRBV6-1, the J call TRBJ2-3; D might be TRBD2 (6 bases). This CDR3 has 14 amino acids. Trimming left V 2 bases short and J 2 bases short, with 8 bases between. Per germline, CDR1 MNHNS and CDR2 SASEGT. In DNA, the CDR3 is TGTGCCAGCAGTGAACGGGAGATCACAGATACGCAGTATTTT. Protein sequence: CASSEREITDTQYF.

The chain employs TRBV5-1 and TRBJ1-6; D is unresolved. V lost 2 bases and J 6 bases, leaving 9 bases between the germline ends. There are 14 residues in the CDR3. Germline-derived CDR1 and CDR2 are SGHRS and YFSETQ. In nucleotides, the CDR3 is TGCGCCAGCAGCTTCAGGATCCCTAATTCACCCCTCCACTTT. Translation: CASSFRIPNSPLHF.

This clone was found once. The chain employs TRBV6-6 and TRBJ2-3; TRBD2 matches at 10 bases. The ends lost 6 bases at V and 3 bases at J; junction bases unmatched: 0. Germline CDR1 and CDR2: MNHNY and SVGAGI (reference sequence). CDR3 length equals 13 residues. CDR3 DNA sequence: TGTGCCAGCAGGACTAGCGGGACAGATACGCAGTATTTT. Translating gives CASRTSGTDTQYF.

In nucleotides, the CDR3 is TGTGCCAGCAGTTTTCCGGGGTCGAACGAGCAGTACTTC. This codes for CASSFPGSNEQYF. The chain carries TRBV27 and TRBJ2-7, with D possibly TRBD2 on 5 matching bases. Germline CDR1 and CDR2: MNHEY and SMNVEV (reference sequence). V was cut by 3 bases and J by 5 bases, with 11 bases left in between. The CDR3 loop spans 13 amino acids.

The chain is built from TRBV30 and TRBJ1-2; possibly TRBD1 for D (5 bases). The germline CDR1 and CDR2 sequences are GTSNPN and SVGIG (reference sequence). The CDR3 spans 12 residues. The V end was cut by 2 bases, the J end by 4 bases, with 8 bases between. CDR3 protein: CAWSLQGYGYTF. CDR3 nucleotide sequence: TGTGCCTGGAGTTTGCAGGGCTATGGCTACACCTTC.

The gene calls are TRBV11-2 and TRBJ2-7; TRBD2 is a possible D gene (5 bases). The V gene's germline CDR1 is SGHAT and CDR2 FQNNGV. CDR3 length: 15 amino acids. The ends were cut back, 1 base at V and 3 bases at J, with 13 bases in the middle. CDR3 DNA sequence: TGTGCCAGCAGCTTAGGCGCTAGCTTTGACTACGAGCAGTACTTC. This encodes CASSLGASFDYEQYF.

V gene TRBV5-1 combines with J gene TRBJ2-1, with 12 nucleotides matching TRBD2. CDR1 is SGHRS and CDR2 is YFSETQ in the germline V gene. Germline trimming cut 4 bases from V and 3 bases from J; bases unmatched to any gene: 5. The CDR3 has 16 residues. The CDR3 nucleotides read TGCGCCAGCAGCACCCAGACTAGCGGGGGCTACAATGAGCAGTTCTTC. It yields the protein CASSTQTSGGYNEQFF.

The chain recombines TRBV7-2 with TRBJ2-7, with TRBD2 identical over 12 bases. This CDR3 contains 18 residues. Trimming took 9 bases from V and 0 from J; bases not matched to a gene: 15. Germline V gene data show CDR1 as SGHTA and CDR2 as FQGNSA. The CDR3 DNA sequence: TGTGCCAGTCGAGCCCCGACTAGCGGGGGACACAGCTCCTACGAGCAGTACTTC. Its translation is CASRAPTSGGHSSYEQYF.

The chain uses TRBV30 and TRBJ2-7, with 7 positions matching TRBD1. V lost 4 bases and J lost 7; bases outside the gene matches: 7. CDR1 and CDR2 from the germline V gene are GTSNPN and SVGIG (reference sequence). This CDR3 region has 12 residues. Written as DNA, the CDR3 is TGTGCCTGGAAGGGGACAGCCGGGGAGCAGTACTTC. Amino acid sequence: CAWKGTAGEQYF.

This sequence joins TRBV7-3 and TRBJ2-4, with 10 bases identical to TRBD2. The CDR3 loop spans 14 amino acids. V trimming: 11 bases; J trimming: 8 bases; junction bases outside the gene matches: 12. CDR1 and CDR2 from the germline V gene are SGHTA and FQGTGA. The CDR3 is CAPRVAGGRDIQYF. CDR3 in DNA: TGTGCCCCTAGGGTAGCGGGGGGCCGTGACATTCAGTACTTC.

The J gene is TRBJ1-1, the V gene TRBV25-1, with a possible D match to TRBD1 (6 bases). CDR3 length: 12 residues. The V gene's germline CDR1 is MGHDK and CDR2 SYGVNS. V lost 6 bases and J lost 6, with 11 bases in between. CDR3 in amino acids: CASRGGTSEAFF. CDR3 in DNA: TGTGCCAGCAGGGGGGGGACATCTGAAGCTTTCTTT.

The sample holds one count of this clone. Within the sample, other DNA sequences also encode this same CDR3. CDR3 sequence (DNA): TGTGCTAGTGGCTCGGGACAACAAGAGACCCAGTACTTC. Its protein product is CASGSGQQETQYF. The chain carries TRBV12-5 and TRBJ2-5, with D possibly matching TRBD1 (6 bases). CDR1 is LGHNT, CDR2 FRNRAP, per germline. With 6 bases removed from V and 2 bases from J, the gap between germline ends came to 10 bases. This CDR3 has 13 amino acids.

V and J are TRBV6-1 and TRBJ1-1, with D possibly matching TRBD1 (5 bases). CDR3 length equals 14 residues. The V end lost 2 bases, the J end lost 5 bases, and 12 bases lay between the germline ends. CDR1 MNHNS and CDR2 SASEGT come from the germline V gene. The CDR3 sequence: CASSELGGRTEAFF. The CDR3 bases are TGTGCCAGCAGTGAACTGGGGGGTCGGACTGAAGCTTTCTTT.

The gene calls are TRBV5-6 and TRBJ2-5; 7 bases are a match to TRBD2. CDR3 length: 17 amino acids. Germline trimming cut 5 bases from V and 4 bases from J; bases unmatched to any gene: 17. Germline V lookup: CDR1 SGHDT, CDR2 YYEEEE. CDR3 region: CASSPDGRGLPRETQYF. DNA for the CDR3: TGTGCCAGCAGTCCCGATGGGCGGGGGTTGCCCAGAGAGACCCAGTACTTC.

The chain couples TRBV5-1 to TRBJ2-1; TRBD2 matches at 13 bases. CDR3 length equals 17 residues. Germline CDR1 SGHRS, CDR2 YFSETQ. V dropped 4 bases and J dropped 4; count of bases not matched to a gene: 8. The CDR3, as DNA: TGCGCCAGCAGCCCTGGACTAGCGGGGGCCATTTACAATGAGCAGTTCTTC. Protein product: CASSPGLAGAIYNEQFF.

V is TRBV7-2 and J is TRBJ2-7; weak D call: TRBD1 (6 bases). The CDR3 sequence is 14 residues long. The V end lost 10 bases, the J end lost 2 bases, and 18 bases lay between the germline ends. CDR1 and CDR2 from the germline V gene are SGHTA and FQGNSA. As DNA, the CDR3 is TGTGCCACCGCTCGAGAGGCAGGGGCCTACGAGCAGTACTTC. It codes for CATAREAGAYEQYF.

The V and J genes are TRBV28 and TRBJ2-7; 7 bases match TRBD1. J was trimmed by 1 base and V by 5 bases; bases with no gene match: 5. The CDR3 runs 14 residues. The V gene's germline CDR1 is MDHEN and CDR2 SYDVKM. The CDR3 region is CASSVPGQSYEQYF. For the CDR3, the DNA is TGTGCCAGCAGTGTACCGGGACAGTCCTACGAGCAGTACTTC.

This chain connects TRBV30 to TRBJ2-5; TRBD2 matches at 7 bases. The better agreement between TRBJ2-7 and the DNA end casts doubt on the J call. CDR1 and CDR2 (germline): GTSNPN, SVGIG (reference sequence). The CDR3 totals 11 residues. CDR3 residues: CAGGGSYEQYF. For the CDR3, the DNA is TGTGCCGGCGGGGGATCCTACGAGCAGTACTTC.

The rearrangement links TRBV29-1 to TRBJ2-2; 8 positions match TRBD1. Germline assignment: CDR1 SQVTM and CDR2 ANQGSEA. The CDR3 totals 14 residues. V dropped 5 bases and J dropped 4; count of bases not matched to a gene: 6. This chain's CDR3 is CSVFRQGATGELFF. CDR3 DNA sequence: TGCAGCGTTTTTCGGCAGGGGGCCACCGGGGAGCTGTTTTTT.

The rearrangement joins TRBV28 to TRBJ2-5, with D possibly TRBD2 on 6 matching bases. The DNA end favors TRBJ2-7, so the J call may be wrong. Germline assignment: CDR1 MDHEN and CDR2 SYDVKM. The length of the CDR3 is 14 residues. CDR3: CASSLVGREYEQYF. The CDR3 DNA sequence: TGTGCCAGCAGTTTAGTCGGGAGAGAATACGAGCAGTACTTC.

This sequence joins TRBV5-1 and TRBJ2-7; D is possibly TRBD2 (6 bases). Trimming cost V 0 bases and J 6 bases, with 16 bases left between them. Germline-derived CDR1 and CDR2 are SGHRS and YFSETQ. The CDR3 is made up of 15 amino acids. The CDR3 sequence is CASSLAGDGVGEQYF. CDR3 coding DNA: TGCGCCAGCAGCTTGGCGGGAGATGGAGTAGGCGAGCAGTACTTC.

The sample holds one count of this clone. The V and J genes are TRBV10-1 and TRBJ2-3; D unresolved. Germline CDR1 is WNHNN and CDR2 is SYGVQD (reference sequence). V shed 5 bases and J shed 5 bases, with 11 bases lying between them. The CDR3 contains 13 residues. CDR3 nucleotide sequence: TGCGCCAGCAGTCCTGTTCCCGTAGATACGCAGTATTTT. Its translation is CASSPVPVDTQYF.